This is a list of T cell receptor beta chains from one sample in a study of somatic mutations in cytotoxic T cells in rheumatoid arthritis. Assay: immunoSEQ multiplex PCR; the TCRdb copy retains only in-frame clones and omits some. The sample records about 11,000 clones, 65% to 80% being singletons. The sequenced sample was CD8+ T cells sorted from blood. These receptors originate from an adult with rheumatoid arthritis. CDR3s include the opening cysteine and the closing phenylalanine or tryptophan. Each record gives: clone size, V gene, CDR3 length, D gene, J gene, CDR3 protein, CDR3 DNA. D genes are given only for firm matches. Size is omitted from some rows. Given values are once, few, many or a class for expanded clones.

size: .; V: TRBV4-1; length: 16; D: .; J: TRBJ2-2; CDR3: CASSQGGQGNTGELFF; DNA: TGCGCCAGCAGCCAAGGAGGGCAGGGAAACACCGGGGAGCTGTTTTTT
size: .; V: TRBV5-6; length: 15; D: .; J: TRBJ1-5; CDR3: CASSLGRVSNQPQHF; DNA: TGTGCCAGCAGCTTGGGCCGGGTTAGCAATCAGCCCCAGCATTTT
size: .; V: TRBV7-9; length: 14; D: .; J: TRBJ2-7; CDR3: CASSHTVQTYEQYF; DNA: TGTGCCAGCAGTCATACGGTACAGACCTACGAGCAGTACTTC
size: .; V: TRBV5-1; length: 13; D: .; J: TRBJ1-4; CDR3: CASSLGAGEKLFF; DNA: TGCGCCAGCAGCTTGGGGGCCGGAGAAAAACTGTTTTTT
size: .; V: TRBV25-1; length: 14; D: .; J: TRBJ2-1; CDR3: CASSERGPLNEQFF; DNA: TGTGCCAGCAGTGAACGGGGGCCTTTGAATGAGCAGTTCTTC
size: .; V: TRBV11-3; length: 13; D: .; J: TRBJ1-2; CDR3: CASSLGTTDGYTF; DNA: TGTGCCAGCAGCTTAGGCACAACGGATGGCTACACCTTC
size: few; V: TRBV28; length: 13; D: .; J: TRBJ2-7; CDR3: CASSFVRSYEQYF; DNA: TGTGCCAGCAGTTTCGTGAGGTCCTACGAGCAGTACTTC
size: .; V: TRBV4-1; length: 14; D: .; J: TRBJ2-7; CDR3: CASSIPGPKYEQYF; DNA: TGCGCCAGCAGCATACCGGGACCGAAATACGAGCAGTACTTC
size: .; V: TRBV6-1; length: 14; D: .; J: TRBJ2-3; CDR3: CASSELADTDTQYF; DNA: TGTGCCAGCAGTGAACTAGCAGACACAGATACGCAGTATTTT
size: .; V: TRBV19; length: 15; D: .; J: TRBJ1-4; CDR3: CASSPSGRFNEKLFF; DNA: TGTGCCAGTAGTCCCTCGGGACGGTTTAATGAAAAACTGTTTTTT
size: .; V: TRBV5-4; length: 12; D: .; J: TRBJ2-7; CDR3: CASSSFTYEQYF; DNA: TGTGCCAGCAGTTCTTTCACCTACGAGCAGTACTTC
size: .; V: TRBV11-2; length: 11; D: .; J: TRBJ1-6; CDR3: CARKRVSPLHF; DNA: TGCGCTAGAAAGAGGGTTTCACCCCTCCACTTT
size: .; V: TRBV9; length: 15; D: TRBD2; J: TRBJ2-7; CDR3: CASSPGASGANEQYF; DNA: TGTGCCAGCAGCCCGGGGGCTAGCGGGGCTAACGAGCAGTACTTC
size: .; V: TRBV14; length: 19; D: TRBD1; J: TRBJ2-7; CDR3: CASSQMAEGWGQGLHEQYF; DNA: TGTGCCAGCAGCCAAATGGCGGAGGGTTGGGGACAGGGTTTACACGAGCAGTACTTC
size: .; V: TRBV5-5; length: 16; D: TRBD1; J: TRBJ2-7; CDR3: CASSRDRGFLTHEQYF; DNA: TGTGCCAGCAGCCGGGACAGGGGTTTTTTAACCCACGAGCAGTACTTC
size: .; V: TRBV6-4; length: 14; D: .; J: TRBJ2-2; CDR3: CASRLGPDTGELFF; DNA: TGTGCCAGCAGGCTCGGGCCTGACACCGGGGAGCTGTTTTTT
size: .; V: TRBV7-9; length: 12; D: .; J: TRBJ1-5; CDR3: CASTFGGQPQHF; DNA: TGTGCCAGCACCTTCGGAGGTCAGCCCCAGCATTTT
size: .; V: TRBV13; length: 14; D: .; J: TRBJ1-1; CDR3: CASSPLSVNTEAFF; DNA: TGTGCCAGCAGCCCCTTATCAGTTAACACTGAAGCTTTCTTT
size: .; V: TRBV7-9; length: 14; D: TRBD1; J: TRBJ2-5; CDR3: CASSLTGGQETQYF; DNA: TGTGCCAGCAGCTTAACAGGGGGACAAGAGACCCAGTACTTC
size: large; V: TRBV10-2; length: 13; D: .; J: TRBJ2-1; CDR3: CASSYLAGNEQFF; DNA: TGCGCCAGCAGTTATCTAGCTGGCAATGAGCAGTTCTTC
size: .; V: TRBV9; length: 17; D: .; J: TRBJ2-1; CDR3: CASSVGVALSSYNEQFF; DNA: TGTGCCAGCAGCGTAGGTGTAGCCCTTAGCTCCTACAATGAGCAGTTCTTC
size: once; V: TRBV7-9; length: 13; D: .; J: TRBJ2-1; CDR3: CASSSVPYNEQFF; DNA: TGTGCCAGCAGCTCCGTCCCTTACAATGAGCAGTTCTTC
size: .; V: TRBV28; length: 11; D: .; J: TRBJ1-2; CDR3: CASHRDYGYTF; DNA: TGTGCCAGCCACAGGGACTATGGCTACACCTTC
size: once; V: TRBV5-6; length: 15; D: .; J: TRBJ2-1; CDR3: CASSLEASIYNEQFF; DNA: TGTGCCAGCAGCTTGGAAGCTAGCATCTACAATGAGCAGTTCTTC
size: .; V: TRBV6-5; length: 12; D: .; J: TRBJ1-6; CDR3: CASSYSGSPLHF; DNA: TGTGCCAGCAGTTACTCAGGATCACCCCTCCACTTT
size: .; V: TRBV7-9; length: 13; D: .; J: TRBJ1-5; CDR3: CASSLREYQPQHF; DNA: TGTGCCAGCAGCTTGAGGGAGTATCAGCCCCAGCATTTT
size: .; V: TRBV9; length: 14; D: .; J: TRBJ2-5; CDR3: CASSVTPPQETQYF; DNA: TGTGCCAGCAGCGTGACACCCCCACAGGAGACCCAGTACTTC
size: .; V: TRBV6-4; length: 16; D: TRBD2; J: TRBJ2-1; CDR3: CASSDSKEAGGNEQFF; DNA: TGTGCCAGCAGTGACTCGAAAGAGGCGGGGGGGAATGAGCAGTTCTTC
size: medium-sized; V: TRBV5-1; length: 14; D: .; J: TRBJ2-7; CDR3: CASSIGLGTFEQYF; DNA: TGCGCCAGCAGCATAGGACTGGGGACGTTCGAGCAGTACTTC
size: few; V: TRBV19; length: 14; D: .; J: TRBJ1-2; CDR3: CASSGVEIVYGYTF; DNA: TGTGCCAGTAGCGGAGTGGAAATCGTCTATGGCTACACCTTC
size: .; V: TRBV9; length: 15; D: .; J: TRBJ2-6; CDR3: CASGPMWGGANVLTF; DNA: TGTGCCAGCGGGCCTATGTGGGGTGGGGCCAACGTCCTGACTTTC
size: few; V: TRBV28; length: 12; D: .; J: TRBJ1-1; CDR3: CASSLDSTEAFF; DNA: TGTGCCAGCAGTTTAGACAGCACTGAAGCTTTCTTT
size: once; V: TRBV29-1; length: 14; D: .; J: TRBJ2-1; CDR3: CSVEDIASYNEQFF; DNA: TGCAGCGTTGAAGACATCGCCTCCTACAATGAGCAGTTCTTC
size: .; V: TRBV2; length: 13; D: .; J: TRBJ1-5; CDR3: CASKRGGNQPQHF; DNA: TGTGCCAGCAAAAGGGGAGGCAATCAGCCCCAGCATTTT
size: .; V: TRBV28; length: 15; D: .; J: TRBJ2-7; CDR3: CASSFWTESTYEQYF; DNA: TGTGCCAGCAGTTTCTGGACAGAATCAACCTACGAGCAGTACTTC
size: once; V: TRBV9; length: 13; D: .; J: TRBJ2-5; CDR3: CASTARGSETQYF; DNA: TGTGCCAGCACCGCCCGGGGGTCAGAGACCCAGTACTTC
size: .; V: TRBV28; length: 18; D: TRBD1; J: TRBJ2-1; CDR3: CASSLRRWTGGGYNEQFF; DNA: TGTGCCAGCAGTTTGCGCCGCTGGACAGGTGGGGGATATAATGAGCAGTTCTTC
size: few; V: TRBV10-3; length: 15; D: TRBD1; J: TRBJ1-2; CDR3: CAISGSVGQGDGYTF; DNA: TGTGCCATCAGTGGATCTGTTGGACAGGGGGATGGCTACACCTTC
size: .; V: TRBV7-9; length: 12; D: .; J: TRBJ2-7; CDR3: CASSPGPDEQYF; DNA: TGTGCCAGCAGCCCCGGACCTGACGAGCAGTACTTC
size: .; V: TRBV28; length: 15; D: .; J: TRBJ1-1; CDR3: CASSRYRGGRTEAFF; DNA: TGTGCCAGCAGTCGTTACAGAGGGGGGCGGACTGAAGCTTTCTTT
size: .; V: TRBV20-1; length: 9; D: .; J: TRBJ2-7; CDR3: CSDWPEQYF; DNA: TGCAGTGACTGGCCCGAGCAGTACTTC
size: .; V: TRBV7-9; length: 14; D: .; J: TRBJ1-4; CDR3: CASSLGLSDEKLFF; DNA: TGTGCCAGCAGCTTGGGCTTGTCAGATGAAAAACTGTTTTTT
size: .; V: TRBV7-9; length: 15; D: TRBD1; J: TRBJ2-5; CDR3: CASSSQDRAQETQYF; DNA: TGTGCCAGCAGCTCACAAGACAGGGCCCAAGAGACCCAGTACTTC
size: .; V: TRBV11-3; length: 15; D: .; J: TRBJ2-3; CDR3: CASSLVHGSTDTQYF; DNA: TGTGCCAGCAGCTTAGTACACGGTAGCACAGATACGCAGTATTTT
size: .; V: TRBV5-4; length: 14; D: .; J: TRBJ2-1; CDR3: CASSWWLGVGEQFF; DNA: TGTGCCAGCAGCTGGTGGTTAGGAGTCGGCGAGCAGTTCTTC
size: .; V: TRBV7-8; length: 15; D: TRBD2; J: TRBJ2-3; CDR3: CASSLLAGGTDTQYF; DNA: TGTGCCAGCAGCTTACTAGCGGGGGGCACAGATACGCAGTATTTT
size: .; V: TRBV5-4; length: 13; D: .; J: TRBJ2-4; CDR3: CASSLELEGIQYF; DNA: TGTGCCAGCAGCTTGGAGCTGGAGGGCATTCAGTACTTC
size: .; V: TRBV9; length: 13; D: .; J: TRBJ2-2; CDR3: CASSRSGTGELFF; DNA: TGTGCCAGCAGCCGCTCGGGGACCGGGGAGCTGTTTTTT
size: .; V: TRBV7-7; length: 12; D: .; J: TRBJ2-1; CDR3: CASSQGGGEQFF; DNA: TGTGCCAGCAGTCAGGGGGGCGGTGAGCAGTTCTTC
size: .; V: TRBV9; length: 15; D: .; J: TRBJ1-2; CDR3: CASSVEQNPNYGYTF; DNA: TGTGCCAGCAGCGTAGAACAGAACCCTAACTATGGCTACACCTTC
size: .; V: TRBV9; length: 15; D: TRBD2; J: TRBJ2-7; CDR3: CASSVTSGGFYEQYF; DNA: TGTGCCAGCAGCGTAACTAGCGGGGGATTCTACGAGCAGTACTTC
size: .; V: TRBV9; length: 17; D: TRBD1; J: TRBJ1-1; CDR3: CASSVRDREILNTEAFF; DNA: TGTGCCAGCAGCGTACGGGACAGAGAAATACTAAACACTGAAGCTTTCTTT
size: .; V: TRBV9; length: 15; D: .; J: TRBJ2-1; CDR3: CASSVGGDSYNEQFF; DNA: TGTGCCAGCAGCGTAGGTGGGGATTCCTACAATGAGCAGTTCTTC
size: .; V: TRBV6-5; length: 16; D: .; J: TRBJ2-2; CDR3: CASSFLSGYRTGELFF; DNA: TGTGCCAGCAGTTTCTTGAGCGGGTACAGGACCGGGGAGCTGTTTTTT
size: .; V: TRBV20-1; length: 10; D: .; J: TRBJ1-2; CDR3: CSARFYGYTF; DNA: TGCAGTGCTAGATTTTATGGCTACACCTTC
size: .; V: TRBV18; length: 16; D: TRBD2; J: TRBJ2-1; CDR3: CASSPGERGLGNEQFF; DNA: TGTGCCAGCTCACCGGGTGAGCGGGGGCTTGGGAATGAGCAGTTCTTC
size: .; V: TRBV19; length: 16; D: .; J: TRBJ1-4; CDR3: CASSKNPTGLVEKLFF; DNA: TGTGCCAGTAGCAAGAACCCCACAGGGCTGGTGGAAAAACTGTTTTTT
size: .; V: TRBV19; length: 12; D: .; J: TRBJ1-1; CDR3: CASGEGSLGAFF; DNA: TGTGCCAGTGGTGAGGGTTCTCTTGGGGCTTTCTTT
size: .; V: TRBV6-1; length: 15; D: TRBD2; J: TRBJ2-7; CDR3: CASTPSGGGAYEQYF; DNA: TGTGCCAGCACCCCCTCGGGAGGGGGGGCCTACGAGCAGTACTTC
size: .; V: TRBV19; length: 14; D: .; J: TRBJ2-7; CDR3: CASSIAGLGSEQYF; DNA: TGTGCCAGTAGTATAGCTGGGCTGGGGAGCGAGCAGTACTTC